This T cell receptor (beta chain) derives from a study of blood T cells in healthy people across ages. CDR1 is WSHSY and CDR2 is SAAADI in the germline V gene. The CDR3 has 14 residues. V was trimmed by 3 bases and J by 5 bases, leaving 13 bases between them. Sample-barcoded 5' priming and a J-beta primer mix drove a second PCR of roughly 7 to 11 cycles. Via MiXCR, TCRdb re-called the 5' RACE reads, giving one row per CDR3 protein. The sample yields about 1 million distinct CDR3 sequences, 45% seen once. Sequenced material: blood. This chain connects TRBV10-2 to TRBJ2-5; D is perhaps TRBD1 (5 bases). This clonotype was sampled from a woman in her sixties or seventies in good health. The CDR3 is CASSETQGRETQYF. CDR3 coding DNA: TGCGCCAGCAGTGAAACCCAGGGTAGGGAGACCCAGTACTTC.